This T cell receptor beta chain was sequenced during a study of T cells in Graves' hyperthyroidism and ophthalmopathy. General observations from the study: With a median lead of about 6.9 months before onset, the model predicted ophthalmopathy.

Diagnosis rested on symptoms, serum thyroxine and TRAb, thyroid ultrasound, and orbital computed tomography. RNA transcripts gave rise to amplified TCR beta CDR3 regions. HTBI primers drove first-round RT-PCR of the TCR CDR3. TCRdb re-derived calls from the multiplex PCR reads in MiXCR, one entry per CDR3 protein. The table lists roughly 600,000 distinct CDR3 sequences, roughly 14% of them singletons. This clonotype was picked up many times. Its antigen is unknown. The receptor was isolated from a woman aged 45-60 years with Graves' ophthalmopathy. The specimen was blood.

This CDR3 reads CASSSLIAGVEYNEQFF. In DNA form, the CDR3 reads TGTGCCAGCAGCTCGCTAATAGCGGGAGTTGAATACAATGAGCAGTTCTTC. The chain couples TRBV7-9 to TRBJ2-1; 9 positions match TRBD2. Germline CDR1 is SEHNR and CDR2 is FQNEAQ (reference sequence). This CDR3 region has 17 residues. The V and J ends lost 4 bases and 4 bases, in that order; junction bases with no gene match: 11.